This T cell receptor beta chain was retrieved from a study of cytomegalovirus exposure and HLA in healthy donors. The study's findings and limits: The dataset shows that most TCR sequences were rare, while some public TCRs occurred in many donors.

The donors were part of the approximately 120-subject validation cohort, which stood apart from the roughly 730-subject first cohort. Trimming left V 2 bases short and J 6 bases short, with 10 bases between. Germline CDR1 and CDR2: MNHEY and SMNVEV (reference sequence). CDR3 length: 13 residues. Sequenced by immunoSEQ multiplex PCR; TCRdb stores in-frame clones only, minus some. The sample shows 220,000 or so clones, 65% to 85% of them seen only once. For this clone: Its antigen is still unknown.

The TCR was taken from a woman under 40 in good health and CMV-seropositive. Sequenced material: PBMCs. The V and J genes are TRBV27 and TRBJ1-1; no clear D. The CDR3 coding sequence is TGTGCCAGCAGTTTAATGGGGTTTGCTGAAGCTTTCTTT. This codes for CASSLMGFAEAFF.